The rows below give T cell receptor beta chains drawn from one sample of a study of metastatic and nonmetastatic thyroid tumors. Via MiXCR, TCRdb re-called the PCR reads. The sample records over 15,000 clones, around a third being singletons. The specimen sequenced was tumor tissue. The receptor source for this set is a male donor with papillary thyroid cancer or a benign thyroid nodule (not recorded which). Some clones in this sample may be carry-over from other donors' samples. Each CDR3 is given with its conserved first and last residue. A D gene is named only where the DNA matches it firmly. Clone size appears in some rows only: once, few, many, or a class for an expanded clone.

>13|TRBJ2-7|TRBV7-6|TRBD1|many
TGTGCCAGCAGCCGACAGGGGGCCTACGAGCAGTACTTC
CASSRQGAYEQYF
>17|TRBJ1-2|TRBV12-3/TRBV12-4|NA|medium-sized
TGTGCCAGCAGTTCGACCTTTGGACACCTGGTCAACTATGGCTACACCTTC
CASSSTFGHLVNYGYTF
>16|TRBJ2-6|TRBV28|TRBD1|NA
TGTGCCACCTCGGGACAGGCGTTCTCTGGGGCCAACTTCCTGACTTTC
CATSGQAFSGANFLTF
>12|TRBJ1-2|TRBV9|NA|few
TGTGCCAGCAGCGCTTGGCGTCATGGCTACACCTTC
CASSAWRHGYTF
>13|TRBJ2-7|TRBV2|NA|NA
TGTGCCAGCAAGGGCGGTGCCTCCTTCGAGAAGTACTTC
CASKGGASFEKYF
>12|TRBJ2-1|TRBV27|NA|NA
TGTGCCAGCAGCAAACTAGGGAATGAGCAGTTCTTC
CASSKLGNEQFF
>12|TRBJ1-3|TRBV15|NA|few
TGTGCCACCAGTGGTAATGGAAACACCATATATTTT
CATSGNGNTIYF
>17|TRBJ2-7|TRBV6-2/TRBV6-3|TRBD2|few
TGTGCCAGCAGCTACGCTAGGGGTGAGCGGGAGTCCTACGAGCAGTACTTC
CASSYARGERESYEQYF
>15|TRBJ2-2|TRBV11-2|TRBD1|medium-sized
TGTGCCAGCAGCTGGGGACAGGGCGATGCCGGGGAGCTGTTTTTT
CASSWGQGDAGELFF
>12|TRBJ1-1|TRBV20-1|TRBD1|once
TGCAGTGCTCCCCCCGGGACAGGGGAAGCTTTCTTT
CSAPPGTGEAFF
>17|TRBJ2-3|TRBV12-3/TRBV12-4|NA|medium-sized
TGTGCCAGCAGTTTTTCTTTCATTACGGTTAGCACAGATACGCAGTATTTT
CASSFSFITVSTDTQYF
>13|TRBJ2-5|TRBV6-1|TRBD2|NA
TGTGCCAGCAACTTAGCGGGAGGGGAGACCCAGTACTTC
CASNLAGGETQYF
>15|TRBJ2-2|TRBV19|NA|NA
TGTGCCATTTGTATAGTCAGGGTCAACTCCGTGGAGCTGTTTTTT
CAICIVRVNSVELFF
>16|TRBJ2-6|TRBV7-6|TRBD1|NA
TGTGCCAGCAGCAAGACAGGGGGGGTAGGGGCCAACGTCCTGACTTTC
CASSKTGGVGANVLTF
>13|TRBJ1-1|TRBV19|NA|medium-sized
TGTGCCAGTTCCGGGACGGCGAACACTGAAGCTTTCTTT
CASSGTANTEAFF
>15|TRBJ1-6|TRBV28|NA|NA
TGTGCCAGCAGAGACGTAGACAGGTTAGCTTCACCCCTCCACTTT
CASRDVDRLASPLHF
>15|TRBJ2-3|TRBV19|NA|NA
TGTGCCAGTAAGGTCGGAGATTTTATCACAGATCAGCAGTATTTT
CASKVGDFITDQQYF
>15|TRBJ1-5|TRBV24-1|NA|NA
TGTGCCACCAGTGACCGCCTAGAACACAATCAGCCCCAGCATTTT
CATSDRLEHNQPQHF
>15|TRBJ1-3|TRBV7-8|NA|medium-sized
TGTGCCAGCAGCCTGGGTGCCCACTCTGGAAACACCATATATTTT
CASSLGAHSGNTIYF
>14|TRBJ1-2|TRBV3-1|NA|NA
TGTGCAGGCAGCCAAGGAATCTCTAACTATGGCTACACCTTC
CAGSQGISNYGYTF